This passage covers 11 T cell receptor beta chains from one sample sequenced in a study of long-term antiretroviral therapy in people with HIV. Survey-level immunoSEQ v3.0 assays were run. Here immunoSEQ multiplex PCR was the method, and the copy in TCRdb shows in-frame clones only, minus some. The sample lists over 30,000 clones, around 79% seen once, with roughly 3.2% in the top ten. Sequencing used unsorted PBMCs, obtained 1.9 years after starting antiretroviral therapy. Every receptor here comes from a man aged 18 to 29 with HIV.

This chain links TRBV5-1 with TRBJ2-3; 9 bases are a match to TRBD2. V was clipped by 1 base and J by 6 bases; unmatched bases: 0. CDR3 length equals 13 residues. Germline values: CDR1 SGHRS, CDR2 YFSETQ. CDR3 sequence reads: CASSLLAGDTQYF. The CDR3 nucleotides are TGCGCCAGCAGCTTGCTAGCGGGGGATACGCAGTATTTT.

This clone has just one count. The chain couples TRBV7-9 to TRBJ1-6; a weak D match, TRBD1 (5 bases). CDR1 is SEHNR, CDR2 FQNEAQ, per germline (reference sequence). Trimming removed 3 bases from V and 7 bases from J, with 7 bases in between. The CDR3 is 13 residues long. CDR3 DNA sequence: TGTGCCAGCAGCTTTGGGGACAATTCACCCCTCCACTTT. This translates into CASSFGDNSPLHF.

The chain has TRBV2 and TRBJ1-5; a weak D match, TRBD1 (6 bases). Germline CDR1 and CDR2: SNHLY and FYNNEI. Trimming took off 3 bases at V and 9 bases at J, with 12 bases between the two ends. The CDR3 is made up of 13 amino acids. The CDR3 sequence: CASSDRGSSPQHF. The DNA for the CDR3 is TGTGCCAGCAGTGATAGGGGGAGCTCGCCCCAGCATTTT.

This chain connects TRBV11-2 to TRBJ2-5, with D possibly TRBD1 on 5 matching bases. This CDR3 is 13 amino acids long. V gave up 5 bases and J gave up 0 bases, with 7 bases separating them. Germline V CDR1 and CDR2: SGHAT, FQNNGV. CDR3 coding DNA: TGTGCCAGCAGCCCAGGGTACCAAGAGACCCAGTACTTC. This translates into CASSPGYQETQYF.

The chain carries TRBV19 and TRBJ2-7; 7 nucleotides agree with TRBD1. This CDR3 has 15 residues. Germline assignment: CDR1 LNHDA and CDR2 SQIVND (reference sequence). V was clipped by 4 bases and J by 3 bases; unmatched bases: 9. CDR3 coding DNA: TGTGCCAGTAGTACCGCCCGACAGGGTGACTACGAGCAGTACTTC. Protein: CASSTARQGDYEQYF.

This clone was observed a few times. The chain uses TRBV11-1 and TRBJ1-3, with D possibly TRBD1 on 5 matching bases. From germline, CDR1 is SGHAT and CDR2 FQDESV (reference sequence). CDR3 length: 16 residues. The V gene lost 4 bases and the J gene lost 0 bases, with 13 bases spanning the gap. The chain's CDR3 is CASSSTGQLSGNTIYF. CDR3 bases: TGTGCCAGCAGCTCTACGGGGCAACTCTCTGGAAACACCATATATTTT.

The V call is TRBV18, the J call TRBJ2-3; no definite D call. CDR1 KGHSH and CDR2 LQKENI come from the germline V gene. CDR3 length equals 14 residues. V gave up 0 bases and J gave up 5 bases, with 9 bases separating them. CDR3 residues: CASSPPLMGDTQYF. The CDR3 DNA is TGTGCCAGCTCACCACCGTTAATGGGAGATACGCAGTATTTT.

V gene TRBV6-5 combines with J gene TRBJ2-1; TRBD1 might be the D (5 bases). This CDR3 comprises 13 residues. Germline loops: CDR1 MNHEY, CDR2 SVGAGI. V lost 6 bases and J 10 bases, leaving 16 bases between the germline ends. The CDR3 is CASSRQGLHEQFF. CDR3 DNA sequence: TGTGCCAGCAGCCGTCAGGGCTTACACGAGCAGTTCTTC.

The V gene is TRBV20-1, the J gene TRBJ1-2, with D unresolved. Germline CDR1 DFQATT, CDR2 SNEGSKA (reference sequence). Between the trimmed V and J ends, which lost 4 bases and 8 bases, there was a span of 8 bases. The CDR3 contains 10 residues. CDR3 region: CSATPGGYTF. The CDR3 nucleotides read TGCAGTGCTACCCCCGGGGGCTACACCTTC.

The chain combines TRBV9 with TRBJ2-2; the D is unclear. The CDR3 loop spans 13 amino acids. V was trimmed by 0 bases and J by 7 bases, leaving 7 bases between them. Germline V gene data show CDR1 as SGDLS and CDR2 as YYNGEE. The CDR3 region is CASSVEGIGELFF. CDR3 in DNA: TGTGCCAGCAGCGTAGAGGGCATCGGGGAGCTGTTTTTT.

The V call is TRBV6-5, the J call TRBJ2-5, with TRBD2 matching 7 bases. Germline V gives CDR1 MNHEY, CDR2 SVGAGI. With 6 bases clipped from V and 1 base from J, the junction kept 8 bases outside the gene matches. The CDR3 runs to 15 residues. The CDR3 spells CASSRSGTTQETQYF. In DNA form, the CDR3 reads TGTGCCAGCAGCCGCTCTGGGACTACCCAAGAGACCCAGTACTTC.